This paragraph covers one TCR beta chain sequence. This clonotype was observed a handful of times. Its target antigen remains unknown. No quality values exist for individual bases; no much larger clone is one base distant. According to the germline V gene (reference sequence), CDR1 reads MNHEY and CDR2 reads SMNVEV. The V end loses 2 bases and the J end loses 3 bases, and a stretch of 23 bases separates them. The CDR3 starts with the cysteine, ends with the phenylalanine, and has 19 residues. The read is trimmed to its CDR3 DNA, 57 bases read in frame from base 1. TCR beta CDR3 regions were amplified from RNA transcripts. The TCR CDR3 was subjected to a first round of RT-PCR using the HTBI primer set and the Qiagen OneStep RT-PCR kit. A second multiplex PCR round built the libraries, followed by size selection and purification. Libraries were sequenced paired-end with 100 bp reads on an Illumina HiSeq2000. As for the authors' bioinformatics: SOAPnuke was used to process the raw data, throwing out any read that contained adapters or uncalled bases, had a mean Phred below 15, or lacked an exact constant-primer or identifier match. High-quality paired reads were merged using COPE v1.2.5, and each unique nucleotide sequence was defined as a clonotype. MiTCR v1.1 was used to align the clonotypes against IMGT TRBV, TRBD and TRBJ reference segments. The analysis was restricted to V-J combinations with a frequency above 0.0001, which together covered over 99% of the repertoires. The TCS score was defined as the ratio of F50 (clonal expansion) to E x V (chaos), calculated using BLOSUM62-based TCRdist between CDR3 peptides within each V-J. Welch's t-statistics and random forest reduced 500 to 650 V-J features to under 15, which were used in a naive Bayes classifier (R e1071). TCRdb reworked the public reads: Q25 trimming with fastp, MiXCR clone assembly, productive beta chains retained. Merged by CDR3 protein, the rows form single entries marked with the most common genes and DNA. The V and J calls come from TCRdb's annotation, not from the publication. This sample lists over 650,000 distinct CDR3 sequences; roughly 15% were detected once. In total, the top ten clones hold around 7.7% of the sample.

Stable Graves' hyperthyroidism was defined as no progression to ophthalmopathy during 18 months of follow-up. The hyperthyroidism patients were between 18 and 65 years old and newly diagnosed, with a disease duration of less than 2 months. The study excluded patients with uncontrolled infections, other autoimmune diseases, pregnancy or lactation. Clinical symptoms, serum thyroxine and TRAb, thyroid ultrasound, and orbital computed tomography formed the basis for the diagnoses. PBMCs were separated from about 10 ml of fresh peripheral blood using Ficoll-Paque density gradient centrifugation. Total RNA was extracted using Trizol reagent, and RNA quality was assessed on an Agilent 2100 Bioanalyzer. This sample was included in a study of T cells in Graves' hyperthyroidism and ophthalmopathy (dated by TCRdb to between 2018 and 2021). In the study overall: Peripheral blood was collected at initial diagnosis, before any treatment. An independent validation cohort of around 19 hyperthyroidism patients and approximately 15 patients who later progressed to ophthalmopathy tested prospective prediction of ophthalmopathy. To identify distinguishing TCR V-J signatures, a discovery cohort of 95 to 100 patients was used, comprising 43 with Graves' ophthalmopathy and around 60 with stable Graves' hyperthyroidism. After sampling, hyperthyroidism patients received methimazole starting at 30 mg daily, and ophthalmopathy patients received high-dose intravenous methylprednisolone. Thyroid tissue and blood T-cell repertoires from six or seven Graves' hyperthyroidism patients were also compared in the study. According to the paper, TCR Vbeta CDR3 sequencing was carried out on 135 peripheral blood samples, which came from about 45 ophthalmopathy, roughly 75 hyperthyroidism and roughly 17 progressor patients. For training and testing, the 100 or so patients in the discovery cohort were randomly divided in a 7:3 ratio.

Findings and caveats that apply to the study as a whole: A 13 V-J signature model separated ophthalmopathy from stable hyperthyroidism, with just over 85% sensitivity and roughly 84% specificity in cross-validation and 80%/75% in testing. No statistical method was used to set the sample size in advance, and investigators knew the group allocation. In validation, the model predicted progression to ophthalmopathy with approximately 71% sensitivity and less than 80% specificity, a median of 6.5 months before onset. Most expanded thyroid clonotypes (frequency above 0.001) were also detected in blood, suggesting blood repertoires may reflect thyroid immune responses.

The chain was built from TRBV27 and TRBJ1-5; the D segment could be TRBD1, given 6 matching bases. Input material: blood. This TCR was recovered from a man aged 18 to 30 with Graves' hyperthyroidism. Read as DNA, the sequence is TGTGCCAGCAGTTTACCCGGGACATCCGCCGTGGAGGCCAATCAGCCCCAGCATTTT. Its protein reads: CASSLPGTSAVEANQPQHF.